This T cell receptor beta chain was identified during a study of shared clonotypes between healthy human individuals. The CDR3 has 16 residues. CDR1 LNHDA and CDR2 SQIVND come from the germline V gene (reference sequence). V dropped 11 bases and J dropped 3 bases, with 20 bases sitting between them. Some clones are missing from TCRdb's copy, which holds only in-frame ones; the method was immunoSEQ multiplex PCR. The profile covers about 1.4 million clones, with roughly 96% appearing a single time and over 1% taken by the ten largest. The chain has TRBV19 and TRBJ2-6, with D possibly being TRBD1 or TRBD2 (5 bases each). The sequence came from a man between 25 and 39 years old in good health. The sequencing sample was made of naive CD4+ T cells sorted from blood. As to subset: CD45RA+ positively selected. The CDR3 DNA is TGTGCCTCCATAAGGGTCTCAGGGAGTGGGGCCAACGTCCTGACTTTC. Translation: CASIRVSGSGANVLTF.